This T cell receptor (beta chain) originates from a study of T cell changes during pregnancy in multiple sclerosis. V was clipped by 4 bases and J by 3 bases; unmatched bases: 6. The CDR3 consists of 15 residues. The V gene's germline CDR1 is LNHDA and CDR2 SQIVND (reference sequence). Sequencing used immunoSEQ multiplex PCR; TCRdb keeps in-frame clones, though not all of them. The sample lists some 120,000 clones; 90% to 95% were seen once. The chain carries TRBV19 and TRBJ1-5, with TRBD1 identical over 7 bases. This material consisted of peripheral blood, taken in the third trimester of pregnancy. The receptor's source is a female donor with multiple sclerosis, enrolled in a pregnancy study. The CDR3 protein is CASSKFGTANQPQHF. In DNA form, the CDR3 reads TGTGCCAGTAGTAAGTTCGGGACAGCCAATCAGCCCCAGCATTTT.